This passage covers 30 T cell receptor beta chains from one sample sequenced in a study of prognosis after radiotherapy for stage I lung cancer. TCR beta CDR3 was amplified from genomic DNA by two-round multiplex PCR. Initially, in first-round PCR, primers specific to each TRBV and TRBJ gene were used. TCRdb reprocessed the multiplex PCR reads with MiXCR, giving one entry per CDR3 protein. The sample has roughly 38,000 distinct CDR3 sequences, approximately 25% seen once. Sample: PBMCs, taken before or after stereotactic body radiation therapy (not recorded which). These receptors originate from a donor aged 50 or older with non-small cell lung cancer.

J is TRBJ1-4 and V is TRBV7-9, with no clear D. Germline-derived CDR1 and CDR2 are SEHNR and FQNEAQ (reference sequence). V was cut by 4 bases and J by 8 bases, with 8 bases left in between. This CDR3 is 12 amino acids long. CDR3 nucleotide sequence: TGTGCCAGCAGCTACATGGGAGAAAAACTGTTTTTT. Protein sequence: CASSYMGEKLFF. The variable domain in full, completed from reference TRBV7-9 and TRBJ1-4, reads DTGVSQNPRHKITKRGQNVTFRCDPISEHNRLYWYRQTLGQGPEFLTYFQNEAQLEKSRLLSDRFSAERPKGSFSTLEIQRTEQGDSAMYLCASSYMGEKLFFGSGTQLSVL.

Ten or more counts support this clonotype. The chain couples TRBV10-3 to TRBJ1-1; D is undetermined. The germline V gene encodes CDR1 ENHRY and CDR2 SYGVKD. V dropped 10 bases and J dropped 6 bases, with 12 bases sitting between them. The CDR3 has 11 amino acids. CDR3 amino acids: CATGETAEAFF. The CDR3 bases are TGTGCCACCGGGGAAACGGCTGAAGCTTTCTTT.

A note on this clonotype: Since a much larger clone is just one base distant, this may be a read error. The chain is built from TRBV9 and TRBJ2-7; tentative D call: TRBD1 (6 bases). This CDR3 contains 14 residues. Germline CDR1 and CDR2: SGDLS and YYNGEE. CDR3 loop: CVSSVEEVRGEQYF. CDR3 nucleotide sequence: TGTGTCAGCAGCGTAGAGGAGGTTAGGGGGGAGCAGTACTTC.

The table lists this clonotype with many counts. V and J are TRBV9 and TRBJ2-3; a possible D gene is TRBD1 (5 bases). Germline CDR1 SGDLS, CDR2 YYNGEE. V was trimmed by 0 bases and J by 2 bases, leaving 10 bases between them. The CDR3 sequence is 15 residues long. The chain's CDR3 is CASSVVGAATDTQYF. The CDR3 nucleotides are TGTGCCAGCAGCGTAGTAGGGGCGGCCACAGATACGCAGTATTTT. Full variable domain (missing parts from reference TRBV9 and TRBJ2-3): DSGVTQTPKHLITATGQRVTLRCSPRSGDLSVYWYQQSLDQGLQFLIQYYNGEERAKGNILERFSAQQFPDLHSELNLSSLELGDSALYFCASSVVGAATDTQYFGPGTRLTVL.

At least ten counts were recorded for this clonotype. This chain connects TRBV7-9 to TRBJ1-3, with a weak D call TRBD1 (6 bases). Trimming left V 0 bases short and J 2 bases short, with 14 bases between. The CDR3 totals 17 residues. Germline assignment: CDR1 SEHNR and CDR2 FQNEAQ (reference sequence). The CDR3 loop reads CASSLARGGLTGNTIYF. As DNA, the CDR3 is TGTGCCAGCAGCTTAGCCAGGGGCGGGCTAACTGGAAACACCATATATTTT.

On this clonotype: One base away lies a much larger clone, so this may be a sequencing read error. The rearrangement joins TRBV30 to TRBJ1-2, with D possibly matching TRBD1 (6 bases). This CDR3 is 13 amino acids long. V lost 1 base, J lost 2 bases, and 8 bases lay in between. CDR1 and CDR2 from the germline V gene are GTSNPN and SVGIG (reference sequence). CDR3 amino acids: CAWSGGANYGYTF. CDR3 coding DNA: TGTGCCTGGAGTGGGGGGGCGAACTATGGCTACACCTTC.

The CDR3 sequence is CSASPEGRANEQFF. The CDR3 DNA is TGCAGTGCTAGTCCCGAGGGGCGAGCGAATGAGCAGTTCTTC. This sequence joins TRBV20-1 and TRBJ2-1; either TRBD1 or TRBD2 may fit D (5 bases each). Germline CDR1 and CDR2: DFQATT and SNEGSKA (reference sequence). V was trimmed by 3 bases and J by 7 bases, leaving 16 bases between them. This CDR3 contains 14 residues.

The rearrangement joins TRBV6-1 to TRBJ2-1; 11 bases line up with TRBD2. The trim removed 5 bases at V and 2 bases at J, leaving 11 bases unmatched. CDR3 length equals 18 residues. Germline values: CDR1 MNHNS, CDR2 SASEGT. In nucleotides, the CDR3 is TGTGCCAGCAGTACCGCCACTAGCGGGAGAAAGCCCTACAATGAGCAGTTCTTC. Translated, it gives CASSTATSGRKPYNEQFF.

Comment on this clonotype: One end of the junction is discordant with germline, which a read error may explain. The V and J genes are TRBV6-5 and TRBJ1-2; no reliable D call. CDR3 length: 13 residues. The germline CDR1 and CDR2 sequences are MNHEY and SVGAGI. The CDR3 protein is CAGSYWLDYGYTF. CDR3 DNA sequence: TGCGCCGGCAGTTACTGGTTAGACTATGGCTACACCTTC.

As concerns this clonotype: This sequence may be a read error, since a much larger clone differs from it by one base. The rearrangement joins TRBV7-2 to TRBJ2-5; TRBD2 matches at 10 bases. This CDR3 spans 16 amino acids. The germline V gene encodes CDR1 SGHTA and CDR2 FQGNSA. CDR3: CANSLNLAGDGETQYF. Written as DNA, the CDR3 is TGTGCCAACAGCTTAAACCTAGCGGGAGACGGGGAGACCCAGTACTTC.

This clonotype was counted at least ten times. In DNA form, the CDR3 reads TGTGCCAGCAGCCGGAGTCGCCTCGCTTCGGGCACAGATACGCAGTATTTT. Protein product: CASSRSRLASGTDTQYF. The rearrangement joins TRBV5-6 to TRBJ2-3; D gene uncertain. CDR3 size: 17 residues. V was pared by 4 bases and J by 1 base, with 19 bases between. CDR1 and CDR2 (germline): SGHDT, YYEEEE.

This clonotype has ten or more counts. The rearrangement links TRBV6-1 to TRBJ2-7; 7 bases align to TRBD1. The germline CDR1 and CDR2 sequences are MNHNS and SASEGT. The CDR3 consists of 16 residues. Trimming took 7 bases from V and 7 from J; bases not matched to a gene: 19. CDR3 in DNA: TGTGCCAGCACCCCAGGGGCGGACAGGACGGCCGGTGAGCAGTACTTC. Amino acid sequence: CASTPGADRTAGEQYF.

This clonotype was recorded at least ten times. This chain links TRBV4-2 with TRBJ2-1, with D tentatively TRBD1 (5 bases). Germline CDR1 reads LGHNA; CDR2 reads YNFKEQ. The CDR3 loop spans 14 amino acids. Trimming stripped 0 bases from V and 7 bases from J, with 10 bases between. CDR3 DNA: TGTGCCAGCAGCCAAGAATGGAAGGGGAATGAGCAGTTCTTC. As protein: CASSQEWKGNEQFF.

This clonotype was seen repeatedly, ten times or more. The chain couples TRBV10-2 to TRBJ1-5, with 9 bases that match TRBD1. The trim removed 3 bases at V and 7 bases at J, leaving 10 bases unmatched. The CDR3 is 16 residues long. Germline values: CDR1 WSHSY, CDR2 SAAADI. This CDR3 is CASSDPGQGTLQPQHF. The CDR3 nucleotides are TGCGCCAGCAGTGATCCGGGACAGGGTACCTTACAGCCCCAGCATTTT.

This clonotype was seen only a few times. A read error is possible here, since a much larger clone lies one base away. This chain links TRBV20-1 with TRBJ2-5; unclear D gene. Trimming removed 0 bases from V and 7 bases from J, with 15 bases in between. Germline CDR1 and CDR2: DFQATT and SNEGSKA (reference sequence). This CDR3 contains 14 residues. This CDR3 is CSARDLTPEVTQYF. CDR3 sequence (DNA): TGCAGTGCTAGAGATTTGACACCCGAGGTGACCCAGTACTTC.

This clonotype was counted ten times or more. The chain links TRBV5-1 to TRBJ2-1; 7 bases line up with TRBD2. J was trimmed by 10 bases and V by 1 base; bases with no gene match: 11. The CDR3 has 15 amino acids. Germline V gene lookup returns CDR1 SGHRS and CDR2 YFSETQ. CDR3 residues: CASSLIAGAGGEQFF. The CDR3, as DNA: TGCGCCAGCAGCTTGATAGCGGGCGCGGGTGGGGAGCAGTTCTTC.

This clonotype was recorded at least ten times. V is TRBV7-3 and J is TRBJ2-2; tentative D call: TRBD2 (6 bases). Germline values: CDR1 SGHTA, CDR2 FQGTGA. The V end was cut by 2 bases, the J end by 4 bases, with 11 bases between. The CDR3 runs to 15 residues. CDR3 in amino acids: CASSLVGGGTGELFF. For the CDR3, the DNA is TGTGCCAGCAGCTTAGTGGGGGGAGGCACCGGGGAGCTGTTTTTT.

Points on this clonotype: A read error may account for a junction end that differs from germline. The chain employs TRBV28 and TRBJ2-4; D may be TRBD2 (5 bases). The CDR3 is 14 residues long. Germline lookup yields CDR1 MDHEN and CDR2 SYDVKM. The CDR3 DNA reads as TGTGCCAGCCGGAAGGAGGTAACCAAAAACATCCAGTACTTC. Protein product: CASRKEVTKNIQYF.

This clonotype showed up many times. The V call is TRBV19, the J call TRBJ1-4; weak D call: TRBD1 (5 bases). The CDR3 covers 16 residues. Germline values: CDR1 LNHDA, CDR2 SQIVND (reference sequence). The V end lost 7 bases, the J end lost 8 bases, and 23 bases lay between the germline ends. Here the CDR3 reads CASTYIGRRGTEKLFF. For the CDR3, the DNA is TGTGCCAGTACCTATATCGGGCGTCGGGGGACCGAAAAACTGTTTTTT.

This clonotype has at least ten counts. The chain joins TRBV28 to TRBJ1-2; D remains ambiguous. CDR3 size: 13 residues. Trimming stripped 2 bases from V and 6 bases from J, with 10 bases between. CDR1 and CDR2 from the germline V gene are MDHEN and SYDVKM. CDR3 region: CASSLVVGNGYTF. The DNA for the CDR3 is TGTGCCAGCAGTTTAGTTGTAGGGAATGGCTACACCTTC.

By frequency in the sample, this clonotype is medium-sized. This chain joins TRBV5-1 and TRBJ2-1, with 8 nucleotides matching TRBD2. This CDR3 has 13 residues. Germline trimming cut 2 bases from V and 6 bases from J; bases unmatched to any gene: 1. Germline lookup yields CDR1 SGHRS and CDR2 YFSETQ. As DNA, the CDR3 is TGCGCCAGCAGCTTCGGGACTAGCAATGAGCAGTTCTTC. Translation: CASSFGTSNEQFF.

A word on this clonotype: One base away lies a much larger clone, so this may be a sequencing read error. V gene TRBV15 combines with J gene TRBJ2-3; 9 bases are a match to TRBD2. The germline V gene encodes CDR1 LNHNV and CDR2 YYDKDF (reference sequence). The CDR3 contains 20 residues. DNA for the CDR3: TGTGCCACCAGCCCTGGGGGGGCGGGAGGGAATTACTTCACGACAGATGCGCAGTATTTT. Protein: CATSPGGAGGNYFTTDAQYF.

This clonotype was recorded at least ten times. The chain carries TRBV6-1 and TRBJ1-3; D may be TRBD1 (5 bases). The germline V and J ends were trimmed by 4 bases and 3 bases, with 28 bases remaining between them. This CDR3 spans 20 amino acids. Germline-derived CDR1 and CDR2 are MNHNS and SASEGT. The CDR3 sequence is CASSAPLGRSRGLFGNTIYF. CDR3 sequence (DNA): TGTGCCAGCAGTGCGCCCCTCGGACGCTCGAGGGGCCTTTTTGGAAACACCATATATTTT.

The table lists this clonotype with many counts. The chain joins TRBV7-2 to TRBJ2-3; TRBD2 is a possible D gene (6 bases). Trimming pared 10 bases from V and 1 base from J, leaving 12 bases between. The length of the CDR3 is 13 residues. Per germline, CDR1 SGHTA and CDR2 FQGNSA. The CDR3 reads CATDPGGTDTQYF. The CDR3 DNA reads as TGTGCCACAGACCCGGGGGGCACAGATACGCAGTATTTT.

This chain joins TRBV6-1 and TRBJ1-4, with D uncertain. The germline V and J ends were trimmed by 2 bases and 6 bases, with 13 bases remaining between them. The CDR3 spans 15 residues. Germline CDR1 reads MNHNS; CDR2 reads SASEGT. The CDR3, as DNA: TGTGCCAGCAGTGAATCCTACAGCGGGGATGAAAAACTGTTTTTT. It encodes CASSESYSGDEKLFF.

This rearrangement joins TRBV2 to TRBJ1-1; D is perhaps TRBD1 (6 bases). Germline CDR1 and CDR2: SNHLY and FYNNEI. CDR3 length: 14 amino acids. Trimming cost V 7 bases and J 1 base, with 13 bases left between them. CDR3 coding DNA: TGTGCCAGCAACCCGGGACACACGAACACTGAAGCTTTCTTT. This codes for CASNPGHTNTEAFF.

This clonotype has ten or more counts. The V and J genes are TRBV5-1 and TRBJ2-5; perhaps D is TRBD1 or TRBD2 (5 bases each). From germline, CDR1 is SGHRS and CDR2 YFSETQ. This CDR3 is built from 14 residues. Trimming took off 2 bases at V and 5 bases at J, with 13 bases between the two ends. The CDR3 reads CASSLGTSLETQYF. In DNA, the CDR3 is TGCGCCAGCAGCTTAGGGACGTCTCTGGAGACCCAGTACTTC.

By its share, this clonotype is medium-sized. The V gene is TRBV2, the J gene TRBJ2-1; 8 bases are shared with TRBD1. The CDR3 runs to 15 residues. Trimming took 7 bases from V and 4 from J; bases not matched to a gene: 9. Per the germline V gene, CDR1 is SNHLY and CDR2 is FYNNEI. CDR3 DNA: TGTGCCAGCAAGTACGGGACAGGATCTTACAATGAGCAGTTCTTC. This gives the protein CASKYGTGSYNEQFF.

This clonotype was observed a handful of times. The likely explanation is a read error, given a far larger clone one base away. V is TRBV2 and J is TRBJ2-1; D is possibly TRBD1 or TRBD2 (5 bases each). V lost 4 bases and J lost 4, with 11 bases in between. The CDR3 sequence is 14 residues long. Per the germline V gene, CDR1 is SNHLY and CDR2 is FYNNEI. CDR3 DNA: TGTGCCAGCAGTGGAGGGGATGCTTACAATGAGCAGTTCTTC. This translates into CASSGGDAYNEQFF. The variable domain in full, with the rest retrieved from reference TRBV2 and TRBJ2-1, is EPEVTQTPSHQVTQMGQEVILRCVPISNHLYFYWYRQILGQKVEFLVSFYNNEISEKSEIFDDQFSVERPDGSNFTLKIRSTKLEDSAMYFCASSGGDAYNEQFFGPGTRLTVL.

This clonotype was detected ten times or more. V gene TRBV20-1 combines with J gene TRBJ2-7; D is perhaps TRBD2 (5 bases). V lost 6 bases to trimming and J lost 3 bases, with 12 bases between them. Per germline, CDR1 DFQATT and CDR2 SNEGSKA (reference sequence). CDR3 size: 12 residues. CDR3 sequence: CSAGEAFYEQYF. For the CDR3, the DNA is TGCAGTGCCGGGGAAGCCTTCTACGAGCAGTACTTC.